A selection of T cell receptor beta chains follows, all from one sample in a study of control samples from healthy donors and cancer patients. TCRdb's table, derived via immunoSEQ multiplex PCR, lists solely in-frame clones and lacks some. The table records about 61,000 clones, 90% of them present only once. The sequenced material came from PBMCs. Receptors originate from a man aged 55 to 70 with colorectal cancer. The CDR3 runs from the conserved cysteine through the conserved F or W. A D gene is named only where the DNA matches it firmly. Some rows mark clone size as missing; the rest say once, few, many or name a class of expanded clone.

clone_size: -
v_call: TRBV25-1
d_call: TRBD1
cdr3_length: 16
j_call: TRBJ1-4
cdr3_aa: CASTSGTGGSIEKLFF
cdr3_nt: TGTGCCAGCACGTCCGGGACAGGGGGATCTATTGAAAAACTGTTTTTT

clone_size: -
v_call: TRBV30
d_call: -
cdr3_length: 13
j_call: TRBJ2-7
cdr3_aa: CARGAGLPYEQYF
cdr3_nt: TGTGCCCGGGGCGCGGGGCTACCTTACGAGCAGTACTTC

clone_size: -
v_call: TRBV29-1
d_call: -
cdr3_length: 12
j_call: TRBJ2-7
cdr3_aa: CSVGAGTYEQYF
cdr3_nt: TGCAGCGTTGGGGCCGGGACCTACGAGCAGTACTTC

clone_size: -
v_call: TRBV5-1
d_call: -
cdr3_length: 14
j_call: TRBJ2-1
cdr3_aa: CASRAARGDNEQFF
cdr3_nt: TGCGCCAGCAGGGCGGCCAGAGGGGACAATGAGCAGTTCTTC

clone_size: -
v_call: TRBV3-1/TRBV3-2
d_call: TRBD1
cdr3_length: 13
j_call: TRBJ2-7
cdr3_aa: CATKGQVSDEQYF
cdr3_nt: TGTGCCACCAAGGGACAGGTCTCGGACGAGCAGTACTTC

clone_size: -
v_call: TRBV5-6
d_call: TRBD1
cdr3_length: 15
j_call: TRBJ1-6
cdr3_aa: CASSFLDRTNSPLHF
cdr3_nt: TGTGCCAGCAGCTTTCTGGACAGGACAAATTCACCCCTCCACTTT

clone_size: -
v_call: TRBV6-5
d_call: -
cdr3_length: 11
j_call: TRBJ2-1
cdr3_aa: CASSQDSEQFF
cdr3_nt: TGTGCCAGCAGCCAAGACAGTGAGCAGTTCTTC

clone_size: -
v_call: TRBV5-5
d_call: -
cdr3_length: 13
j_call: TRBJ2-7
cdr3_aa: CASSTQKGYEQYF
cdr3_nt: TGTGCCAGCAGCACACAAAAGGGCTACGAGCAGTACTTC

clone_size: -
v_call: TRBV3-1/TRBV3-2
d_call: -
cdr3_length: 17
j_call: TRBJ2-1
cdr3_aa: CASSLGGGGSSYNEQFF
cdr3_nt: TGTGCCAGCAGTCTAGGGGGGGGCGGGAGCTCCTACAATGAGCAGTTCTTC

clone_size: -
v_call: TRBV7-6
d_call: -
cdr3_length: 15
j_call: TRBJ2-3
cdr3_aa: CASSLSLGRTDTQYF
cdr3_nt: TGTGCCAGCAGCTTATCCCTTGGGAGGACAGATACGCAGTATTTT

clone_size: -
v_call: TRBV30
d_call: -
cdr3_length: 14
j_call: TRBJ2-7
cdr3_aa: CAWSVGQGFNEQYF
cdr3_nt: TGTGCCTGGAGTGTGGGGCAGGGGTTCAACGAGCAGTACTTC

clone_size: -
v_call: TRBV14
d_call: TRBD2
cdr3_length: 15
j_call: TRBJ2-1
cdr3_aa: CASSALAGDSNEQFF
cdr3_nt: TGTGCCAGCAGCGCCCTAGCGGGGGACAGCAATGAGCAGTTCTTC

clone_size: -
v_call: TRBV2
d_call: -
cdr3_length: 15
j_call: TRBJ1-6
cdr3_aa: CASRPPGTYNSPLHF
cdr3_nt: TGTGCCAGCCGCCCTCCGGGTACCTATAATTCACCCCTCCACTTT

clone_size: -
v_call: TRBV7-8
d_call: -
cdr3_length: 15
j_call: TRBJ2-3
cdr3_aa: CASSTRDPGTDTQYF
cdr3_nt: TGTGCCAGCAGCACCCGGGACCCGGGCACAGATACGCAGTATTTT

clone_size: -
v_call: TRBV27
d_call: -
cdr3_length: 14
j_call: TRBJ1-5
cdr3_aa: CASSLGPDIGPQHF
cdr3_nt: TGTGCCAGCAGTTTGGGTCCGGACATTGGGCCCCAGCATTTT

clone_size: -
v_call: TRBV4-2
d_call: TRBD2
cdr3_length: 18
j_call: TRBJ2-5
cdr3_aa: CASSPTTSGGSRQETQYF
cdr3_nt: TGTGCCAGCAGCCCTACTACTAGCGGGGGTTCCCGTCAAGAGACCCAGTACTTC

clone_size: few
v_call: TRBV9
d_call: -
cdr3_length: 16
j_call: TRBJ2-3
cdr3_aa: CASSVGEWRRTDTQYF
cdr3_nt: TGTGCCAGCAGCGTAGGGGAGTGGAGAAGGACAGATACGCAGTATTTT

clone_size: -
v_call: TRBV6-5
d_call: TRBD2
cdr3_length: 15
j_call: TRBJ2-5
cdr3_aa: CASTLERGPGETQYF
cdr3_nt: TGTGCCAGCACTCTTGAGCGGGGCCCGGGGGAGACCCAGTACTTC

clone_size: -
v_call: TRBV6-6
d_call: -
cdr3_length: 15
j_call: TRBJ2-7
cdr3_aa: CASSYSGDQAGEQYF
cdr3_nt: TGTGCCAGCAGTTACTCTGGGGACCAAGCGGGCGAGCAGTACTTC

clone_size: -
v_call: TRBV4-2
d_call: -
cdr3_length: 13
j_call: TRBJ2-5
cdr3_aa: CASSQASGETQYF
cdr3_nt: TGTGCCAGCAGCCAGGCCAGTGGGGAGACCCAGTACTTC

clone_size: once
v_call: TRBV30
d_call: -
cdr3_length: 11
j_call: TRBJ2-2
cdr3_aa: CAWTQVGELFF
cdr3_nt: TGTGCCTGGACCCAGGTTGGGGAGCTGTTTTTT

clone_size: once
v_call: TRBV9
d_call: TRBD1
cdr3_length: 14
j_call: TRBJ2-7
cdr3_aa: CASSPYDRAHEQYF
cdr3_nt: TGTGCCAGCAGCCCTTACGACAGGGCCCACGAGCAGTACTTC

clone_size: -
v_call: TRBV28
d_call: -
cdr3_length: 12
j_call: TRBJ1-2
cdr3_aa: CASSFRLGGYTF
cdr3_nt: TGTGCCAGCAGTTTTCGGCTGGGGGGCTACACCTTC

clone_size: -
v_call: TRBV6-1
d_call: TRBD1
cdr3_length: 12
j_call: TRBJ2-1
cdr3_aa: CARGQGENEQFF
cdr3_nt: TGTGCCAGGGGACAGGGTGAAAATGAGCAGTTCTTC

clone_size: -
v_call: TRBV19
d_call: -
cdr3_length: 15
j_call: TRBJ2-2
cdr3_aa: CASSIGGFRTGELFF
cdr3_nt: TGTGCCAGTAGTATAGGGGGGTTTCGCACCGGGGAGCTGTTTTTT

clone_size: -
v_call: TRBV6-2/TRBV6-3
d_call: -
cdr3_length: 15
j_call: TRBJ2-7
cdr3_aa: CASSYSTLQVYEQYF
cdr3_nt: TGTGCCAGCAGTTACTCGACCTTACAGGTTTACGAGCAGTACTTC

clone_size: -
v_call: TRBV2
d_call: TRBD2
cdr3_length: 18
j_call: TRBJ2-2
cdr3_aa: CASSDWGGWESGTGELFF
cdr3_nt: TGTGCCAGCAGTGATTGGGGGGGTTGGGAGTCGGGCACCGGGGAGCTGTTTTTT

clone_size: -
v_call: TRBV6-1
d_call: -
cdr3_length: 15
j_call: TRBJ1-1
cdr3_aa: CASSESGVWSTEAFF
cdr3_nt: TGTGCCAGCAGTGAATCGGGGGTATGGAGCACTGAAGCTTTCTTT

clone_size: once
v_call: TRBV12-3/TRBV12-4
d_call: -
cdr3_length: 11
j_call: TRBJ2-1
cdr3_aa: CASSGYNEQFF
cdr3_nt: TGTGCCAGCAGCGGTTACAATGAGCAGTTCTTC

clone_size: -
v_call: TRBV19
d_call: -
cdr3_length: 13
j_call: TRBJ2-2
cdr3_aa: CASRREYTGELFF
cdr3_nt: TGTGCCAGTAGAAGGGAATACACCGGGGAGCTGTTTTTT

clone_size: -
v_call: TRBV7-9
d_call: TRBD1
cdr3_length: 15
j_call: TRBJ2-3
cdr3_aa: CASSFRQGPTDTQYF
cdr3_nt: TGTGCCAGCAGCTTCAGACAGGGCCCCACAGATACGCAGTATTTT

clone_size: -
v_call: TRBV7-8
d_call: -
cdr3_length: 14
j_call: TRBJ2-1
cdr3_aa: CASSPTINYNEQFF
cdr3_nt: TGTGCCAGTTCCCCGACCATCAATTACAATGAGCAGTTCTTC

clone_size: -
v_call: TRBV27
d_call: -
cdr3_length: 14
j_call: TRBJ2-3
cdr3_aa: CASSTQRFTDTQYF
cdr3_nt: TGTGCCAGCTCGACCCAACGGTTCACAGATACGCAGTATTTT

clone_size: -
v_call: TRBV7-9
d_call: -
cdr3_length: 15
j_call: TRBJ2-1
cdr3_aa: CASSLVRGVHNEQFF
cdr3_nt: TGTGCCAGCAGCTTAGTCCGCGGGGTTCACAATGAGCAGTTCTTC

clone_size: -
v_call: TRBV7-9
d_call: -
cdr3_length: 15
j_call: TRBJ2-5
cdr3_aa: CASSSPVDVQETQYF
cdr3_nt: TGTGCCAGCAGCTCTCCCGTGGACGTTCAAGAGACCCAGTACTTC

clone_size: -
v_call: TRBV7-8
d_call: -
cdr3_length: 16
j_call: TRBJ2-2
cdr3_aa: CASSFLGGADTGELFF
cdr3_nt: TGTGCCAGCAGCTTCCTCGGGGGCGCGGACACCGGGGAGCTGTTTTTT

clone_size: few
v_call: TRBV12-3/TRBV12-4
d_call: -
cdr3_length: 13
j_call: TRBJ1-2
cdr3_aa: CASSLAHEYGYTF
cdr3_nt: TGTGCCAGCAGTTTAGCGCATGAATATGGCTACACCTTC

clone_size: -
v_call: TRBV7-2
d_call: -
cdr3_length: 11
j_call: TRBJ1-4
cdr3_aa: CASSLGQGLFF
cdr3_nt: TGTGCCAGCAGCTTGGGTCAAGGGCTGTTTTTT

clone_size: few
v_call: TRBV5-5
d_call: -
cdr3_length: 12
j_call: TRBJ2-3
cdr3_aa: CASSLAKDTQYF
cdr3_nt: TGTGCCAGCAGCTTGGCCAAGGATACGCAGTATTTT

clone_size: -
v_call: TRBV24-1
d_call: -
cdr3_length: 13
j_call: TRBJ2-3
cdr3_aa: CATSGQVADTQYF
cdr3_nt: TGTGCCACCAGTGGTCAGGTGGCCGATACGCAGTATTTT

clone_size: -
v_call: TRBV5-1
d_call: -
cdr3_length: 13
j_call: TRBJ2-5
cdr3_aa: CASSFQGSETQYF
cdr3_nt: TGCGCCAGCAGCTTCCAGGGGAGCGAGACCCAGTACTTC

clone_size: -
v_call: TRBV6-4
d_call: -
cdr3_length: 17
j_call: TRBJ2-5
cdr3_aa: CASTILTIDGGQETQYF
cdr3_nt: TGTGCCAGCACGATACTTACAATCGATGGGGGTCAAGAGACCCAGTACTTC

clone_size: -
v_call: TRBV7-2
d_call: -
cdr3_length: 13
j_call: TRBJ1-2
cdr3_aa: CASSRDINRGYTF
cdr3_nt: TGTGCCAGCAGCCGCGACATCAACCGTGGCTACACCTTC

clone_size: -
v_call: TRBV18
d_call: -
cdr3_length: 16
j_call: TRBJ1-3
cdr3_aa: CASSPGGAGSGNTIYF
cdr3_nt: TGTGCCAGCTCACCCGGAGGGGCAGGCTCTGGAAACACCATATATTTT

clone_size: -
v_call: TRBV5-6
d_call: -
cdr3_length: 11
j_call: TRBJ1-1
cdr3_aa: CASSWAGEAFF
cdr3_nt: TGTGCCAGCAGCTGGGCAGGGGAAGCTTTCTTT

clone_size: -
v_call: TRBV7-9
d_call: TRBD1
cdr3_length: 15
j_call: TRBJ2-7
cdr3_aa: CASSQGTGATYEQYF
cdr3_nt: TGTGCCAGCAGCCAAGGGACAGGGGCCACCTACGAGCAGTACTTC